This TCR beta chain was profiled in a study of PD-1 blockade in mismatch repair-deficient tumors listed by TCRdb under 2017. For the study in its entirety: Between September 2013 and late 2016, 86 consecutive patients with 11 to 12 mismatch repair-deficient cancer types, all previously treated and progressing, were enrolled in the trial. Tumor-associated T cell clones were tracked in the peripheral blood of patients responding to PD-1 blockade by deep sequencing of TCR CDR3 regions.

What the research found in general, with its limitations: Tumor-resident clones, often undetectable in blood before treatment, expanded rapidly after pembrolizumab and then contracted, generally before radiologic responses.

The CDR3 sequence holds 14 residues, the cysteine and phenylalanine included. Only the CDR3 part of the read is kept: 42 bases, read in frame from the first base. The germline V gene provides CDR1 MNHNS and CDR2 SASEGT. V and J are truncated by 3 bases and 5 bases respectively, leaving an intervening sequence of 10 bases. Details on this clone: It has no known antigen specificity. No clone much larger than this one lies a single base away; base qualities are absent.

The receptor library was made with the immunoSEQ multiplex PCR assay. Here the immuneACCESS table is served through TCRdb, limited to in-frame sequences with V and J called. Missing clones are a known gap in these copies; in checked studies unresolved V genes cover under half, and the rest lacks a known reason. Recorded for this sample are about 110,000 clones; 65% to 80% of them occurred a single time. About 4.7% of the sample belongs to the ten largest clones. Mismatch repair deficiency was established in every enrolled patient by polymerase chain reaction or immunohistochemistry. A few patients who responded to pembrolizumab therapy underwent TCR sequencing. The phase II trial prospectively evaluated PD-1 blockade with pembrolizumab in advanced mismatch repair-deficient cancers, independent of tissue of origin. Peripheral blood T cell samples were collected serially, before PD-1 blockade began and at several time points afterward. Blood sampling times were reported as weeks after the first pembrolizumab dose.

Sequencing was performed on peripheral blood, taken just over 59 weeks after starting pembrolizumab. This receptor was obtained from an adult with mismatch repair-deficient cancer. Here the chain combines TRBV6-1 and TRBJ1-4; the D gene identity is not certain. The DNA is TGTGCCAGCAGTGACCCCAGTGGGAATGAAAAACTGTTTTTT. Its protein reads: CASSDPSGNEKLFF.